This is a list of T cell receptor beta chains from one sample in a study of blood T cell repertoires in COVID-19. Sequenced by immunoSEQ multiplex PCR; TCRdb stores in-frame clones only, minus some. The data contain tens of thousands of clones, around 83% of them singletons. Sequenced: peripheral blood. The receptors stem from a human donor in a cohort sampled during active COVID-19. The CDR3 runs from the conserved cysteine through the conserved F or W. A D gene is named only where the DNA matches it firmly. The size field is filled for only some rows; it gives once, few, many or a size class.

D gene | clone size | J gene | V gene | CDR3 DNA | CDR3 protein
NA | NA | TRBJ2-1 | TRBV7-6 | TGTGCCAGCAGCTTAGCCCCAGGTTTCTACAATGAGCAGTTCTTC | CASSLAPGFYNEQFF
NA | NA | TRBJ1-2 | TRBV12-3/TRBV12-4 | TGTGCCAGCAGCCTTGGGCGGGGTGGCTACACCTTC | CASSLGRGGYTF
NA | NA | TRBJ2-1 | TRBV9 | TGTGCCAGCAGCGTAGTCGCGGAGACCTACAATGAGCAGTTCTTC | CASSVVAETYNEQFF
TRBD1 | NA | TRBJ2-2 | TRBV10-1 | TGCGCCAGCGGACGGGACAGGAACACCGGGGAGCTGTTTTTT | CASGRDRNTGELFF
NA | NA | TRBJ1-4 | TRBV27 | TGTGCCAGCAGTTTATGGGGGGGTGAAAAACTGTTTTTT | CASSLWGGEKLFF
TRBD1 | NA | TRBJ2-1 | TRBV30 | TGTGCCTGGAGTAATGGGGTAAGGACAGGGAACAATGAGCAGTTCTTC | CAWSNGVRTGNNEQFF
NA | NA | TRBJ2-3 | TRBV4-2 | TGTGCCAGCAGCCTCCCCTTAGGAGCTAGCACAGATACGCAGTATTTT | CASSLPLGASTDTQYF
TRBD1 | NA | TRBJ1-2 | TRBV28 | TGTGCCAGCAGTTTATCCGATCTACAGGGGAGGTATGGCTACACCTTC | CASSLSDLQGRYGYTF
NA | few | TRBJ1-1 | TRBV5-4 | TGTGCCAGCAGCTTGGCCGCAGGGCTCAACACTGAAGCTTTCTTT | CASSLAAGLNTEAFF
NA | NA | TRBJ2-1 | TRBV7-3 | TGTGCCAGCAGCTCCGAAGGGACATCTTACAATGAGCAGTTCTTC | CASSSEGTSYNEQFF
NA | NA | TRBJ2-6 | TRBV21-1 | TGTGCCAGCACCCCACCGACAGGGTGCCCATCTGGGGCCAACGTCCTGACTTTC | CASTPPTGCPSGANVLTF
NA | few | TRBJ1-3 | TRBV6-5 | TGTGCCAGCACCGAGGGGGATCGGGGTAGAAACACCATATATTTT | CASTEGDRGRNTIYF
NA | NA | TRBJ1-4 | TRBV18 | TGTGCCAGCTCACCGTCGGCGGGCGATGAAAAACTGTTTTTT | CASSPSAGDEKLFF
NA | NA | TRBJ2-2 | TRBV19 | TGTGCCAGTAGTTCCCGGGACTCGAACACCGGGGAGCTGTTTTTT | CASSSRDSNTGELFF
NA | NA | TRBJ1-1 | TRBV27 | TGTGCCAGCAGGGGGGCGTTGAACACTGAAGCTTTCTTT | CASRGALNTEAFF
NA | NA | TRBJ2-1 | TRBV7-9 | TGTGCCAGCAGCTTGGAGGGGTGGTCCTACAATGAGCAGTTCTTC | CASSLEGWSYNEQFF
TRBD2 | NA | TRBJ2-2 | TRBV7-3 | TGTGCCAGCAGCTTAAACCCAAGCGGACTAGCGGGGGTCACCGGGGAGCTGTTTTTT | CASSLNPSGLAGVTGELFF
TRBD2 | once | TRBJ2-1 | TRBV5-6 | TGTGCCAGCAGCTTTACTAGCGGGGGGGTCTACAATGAGCAGTTCTTC | CASSFTSGGVYNEQFF
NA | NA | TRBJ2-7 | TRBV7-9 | TGTGCCAGCAGCTTAGCATCGACAGGAACCCCTTACGAGCAGTACTTC | CASSLASTGTPYEQYF
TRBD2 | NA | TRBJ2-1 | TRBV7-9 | TGTGCCAGCAGCTCGACCTCTTCTAGCGGGGGGGGATTTTACAATGAGCAGTTCTTC | CASSSTSSSGGGFYNEQFF
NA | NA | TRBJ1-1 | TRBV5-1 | TGCGCCAGCAGCTTGGAGGTGGCGGCCGCTGAAGCTTTCTTT | CASSLEVAAAEAFF
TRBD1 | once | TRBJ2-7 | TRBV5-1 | TGCGCCAGCAGCCCGGGACAGGGGATCTCCGAGCAGTACTTC | CASSPGQGISEQYF
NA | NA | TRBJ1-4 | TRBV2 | TGTGCCAGCAGGGCGGTTGTAGATGAAAAACTGTTTTTT | CASRAVVDEKLFF
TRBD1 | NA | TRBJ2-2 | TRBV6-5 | TGTGCCAGCAGTTACTACGACAGGGGGACCGGGGAGCTGTTTTTT | CASSYYDRGTGELFF
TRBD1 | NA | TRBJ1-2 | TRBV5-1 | TGCGCCAGCAGCCAGGGACAGGGGTACGGCTACACCTTC | CASSQGQGYGYTF
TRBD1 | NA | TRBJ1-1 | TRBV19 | TGTGCCAGTAAGTACCGGGACAGGGTCATGAACACTGAAGCTTTCTTT | CASKYRDRVMNTEAFF
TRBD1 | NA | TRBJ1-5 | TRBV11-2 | TGTGCCAGCAGCCAAGCAAGGGGGCCAAATCAGCCCCAGCATTTT | CASSQARGPNQPQHF
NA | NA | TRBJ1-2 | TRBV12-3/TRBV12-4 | TGTGCCAGCAGTTTTGCCGGTTATGGCTACACCTTC | CASSFAGYGYTF
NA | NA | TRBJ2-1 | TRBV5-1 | TGCGCCAGCAGCTTTGTTACAGGGAGCTCCTACAATGAGCAGTTCTTC | CASSFVTGSSYNEQFF
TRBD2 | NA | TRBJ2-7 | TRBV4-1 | TGCGCCAGCAGCCAACCCGGCCGGGGGGTTTACGAGCAGTACTTC | CASSQPGRGVYEQYF
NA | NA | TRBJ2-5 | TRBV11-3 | TGTGCCAGCAGCTCCGGAGGGGAAGAGACCCAGTACTTC | CASSSGGEETQYF
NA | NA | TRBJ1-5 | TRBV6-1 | TGTGCCAGCAGACCCTACGCGGCGGGTCAGCCCCAGCATTTT | CASRPYAAGQPQHF
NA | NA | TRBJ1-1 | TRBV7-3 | TGTGCCAGCAGCTCCCTAGGGGAGGCTGAAGCTTTCTTT | CASSSLGEAEAFF
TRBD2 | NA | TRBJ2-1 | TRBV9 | TGTGCCAGCAGCGTAGCCGGGACTAGCGGGGATGAGCAGTTCTTC | CASSVAGTSGDEQFF
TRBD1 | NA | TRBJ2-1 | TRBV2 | TGTGCCAGCAGGGGGACAGATACCTTCGAGCAGTTCTTC | CASRGTDTFEQFF
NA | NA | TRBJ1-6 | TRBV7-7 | TGTGCTAGCAGCTCGAGGATGCCTTCCTATAATTCACCCCTCCACTTT | CASSSRMPSYNSPLHF
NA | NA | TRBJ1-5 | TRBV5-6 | TGTGCCAGCAGCTTGGCGGGGGGCGATCAGCCCCAGCATTTT | CASSLAGGDQPQHF
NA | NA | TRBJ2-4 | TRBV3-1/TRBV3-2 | TGTGCCAGCAGCGGGGGGGCCAACATTCAGTACTTC | CASSGGANIQYF
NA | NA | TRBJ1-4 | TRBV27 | TGTGCCAGCAGTTTCACCAGGGGTGCTAATGAAAAACTGTTTTTT | CASSFTRGANEKLFF
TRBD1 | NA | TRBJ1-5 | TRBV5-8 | TGTGCCAGCAGCTTGGAAGCGGACAGGGGCAATCAGCCCCAGCATTTT | CASSLEADRGNQPQHF
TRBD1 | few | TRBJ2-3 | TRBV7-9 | TGTGCCAGCAGCTCCCTGACAGGGAGCACAGATACGCAGTATTTT | CASSSLTGSTDTQYF
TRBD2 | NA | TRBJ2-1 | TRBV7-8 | TGTGCCAGCAGCAGACTAGCGGGGCCGGGGGATGAGCAGTTCTTC | CASSRLAGPGDEQFF
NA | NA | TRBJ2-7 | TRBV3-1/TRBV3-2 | TGTGCCAGCAGCCAAGGCAGGGCGTACGAGCAGTACTTC | CASSQGRAYEQYF
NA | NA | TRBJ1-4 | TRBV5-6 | TGTGCCAGCAGCTTGATCGGACTCAAGCGGGAAAAACTGTTTTTT | CASSLIGLKREKLFF
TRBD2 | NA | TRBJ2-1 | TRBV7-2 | TGTGCCAGCAGCTTGTACCACGGGGGGGCCGCCTACAATGAGCAGTTCTTC | CASSLYHGGAAYNEQFF
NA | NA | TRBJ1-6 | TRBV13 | TGTGCCAGCAGCTTTGGGGGGGGGACACCGAATAACCCCCTCCACTTT | CASSFGGGTPNNPLHF
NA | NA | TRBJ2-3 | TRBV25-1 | TGTGCCAGCGGTGTTACAGGGCTCACAGATACGCAGTATTTT | CASGVTGLTDTQYF
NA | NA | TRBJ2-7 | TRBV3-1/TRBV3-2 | TGTGCCAGCAGCCAACGAGGGGGAACCTACGAGCAGTACTTC | CASSQRGGTYEQYF
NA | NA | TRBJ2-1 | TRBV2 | TGTGCCAGCAGTGGTGAGAGGAGCTCCTACAATGAGCAGTTCTTC | CASSGERSSYNEQFF
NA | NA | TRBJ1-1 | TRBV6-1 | TGTGCCAGCAGTGAAGGCGAGGGTAGGATGTCTTTCTTT | CASSEGEGRMSFF
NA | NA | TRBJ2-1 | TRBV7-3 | TGTGCCAGCAGCCAGTACGGGTTAGGTGAGCAGTTCTTC | CASSQYGLGEQFF